This T cell receptor (beta chain) was sequenced in a study of low-dose radiotherapy and immunotherapy resistance in tumors. Study overall: Every 2 weeks, cohort 1 got 0.5 Gy, reaching 6.5 Gy to the planning target volume. Oral aspirin at 300 mg was taken daily by patients for four cycles, beginning on cycle 1 day 1.

Primers used for first-strand cDNA, a TRAV- and TRBV-specific set, covered both alpha and beta chains. The PCR that amplified TCRs ran for approximately 18 cycles, relying on a constant-region primer and a V-primer adapter. mRNA, once isolated, was amplified by in vitro transcription. TCRdb ran MiXCR on the reads and lists one entry per CDR3 protein. Among about 30,000 distinct CDR3 sequences, around 47% were seen once, and the ten largest hold approximately 6%. Time point: after trial treatment. Treatment meaning: LDRT plus nivolumab, ipilimumab, low-dose cyclophosphamide and aspirin (RACIN trial). In the RACIN dose-escalation trial, donors got nivolumab plus ipilimumab with aspirin, cyclophosphamide and radiotherapy. This CDR3 has 14 residues. Germline CDR1 and CDR2: SGHAT and FQNNGV. V dropped 0 bases and J dropped 15 bases, with 18 bases sitting between them.

The chain employs TRBV11-2 and TRBJ2-1; D is possibly TRBD1 or TRBD2 (7 bases each). This sample comprised PBMCs, obtained after low-dose radiotherapy plus immunotherapy. This sequence originates from a male donor with gallbladder cancer. The CDR3 spells CASSLERGTAPLFF. The CDR3, as DNA: TGTGCCAGCAGCTTAGAGCGGGGGACAGCACCTCTGTTCTTC.